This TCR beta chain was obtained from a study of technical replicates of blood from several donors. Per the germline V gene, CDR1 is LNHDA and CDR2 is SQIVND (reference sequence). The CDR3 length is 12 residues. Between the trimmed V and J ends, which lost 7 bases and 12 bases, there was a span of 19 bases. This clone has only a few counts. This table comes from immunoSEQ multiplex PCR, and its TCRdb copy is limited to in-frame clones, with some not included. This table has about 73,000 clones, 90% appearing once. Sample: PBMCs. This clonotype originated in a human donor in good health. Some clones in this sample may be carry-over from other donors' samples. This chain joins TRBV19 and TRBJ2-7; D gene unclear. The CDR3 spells CASTWQRIAPYF. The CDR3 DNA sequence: TGTGCCAGTACCTGGCAGCGAATTGCTCCGTACTTC.